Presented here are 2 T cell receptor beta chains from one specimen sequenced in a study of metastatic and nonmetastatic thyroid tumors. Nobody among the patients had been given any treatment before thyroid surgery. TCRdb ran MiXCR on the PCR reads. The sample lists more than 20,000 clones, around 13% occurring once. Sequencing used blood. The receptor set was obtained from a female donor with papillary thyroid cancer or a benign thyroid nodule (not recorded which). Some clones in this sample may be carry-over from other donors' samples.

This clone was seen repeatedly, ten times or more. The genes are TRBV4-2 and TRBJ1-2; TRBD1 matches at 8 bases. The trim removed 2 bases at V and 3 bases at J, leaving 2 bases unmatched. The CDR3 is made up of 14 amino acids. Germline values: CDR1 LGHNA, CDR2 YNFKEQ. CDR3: CASSQPDRDYGYTF. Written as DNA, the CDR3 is TGTGCCAGCAGCCAACCGGACAGGGACTATGGCTACACCTTC.

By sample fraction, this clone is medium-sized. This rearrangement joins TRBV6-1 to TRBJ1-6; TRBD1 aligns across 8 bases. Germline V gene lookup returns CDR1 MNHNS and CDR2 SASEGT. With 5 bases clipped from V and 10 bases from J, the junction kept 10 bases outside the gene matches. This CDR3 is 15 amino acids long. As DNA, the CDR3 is TGTGCCAGCAGTTTCGACAGGGGTGGAGGATCACCCCTCCACTTT. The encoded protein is CASSFDRGGGSPLHF.